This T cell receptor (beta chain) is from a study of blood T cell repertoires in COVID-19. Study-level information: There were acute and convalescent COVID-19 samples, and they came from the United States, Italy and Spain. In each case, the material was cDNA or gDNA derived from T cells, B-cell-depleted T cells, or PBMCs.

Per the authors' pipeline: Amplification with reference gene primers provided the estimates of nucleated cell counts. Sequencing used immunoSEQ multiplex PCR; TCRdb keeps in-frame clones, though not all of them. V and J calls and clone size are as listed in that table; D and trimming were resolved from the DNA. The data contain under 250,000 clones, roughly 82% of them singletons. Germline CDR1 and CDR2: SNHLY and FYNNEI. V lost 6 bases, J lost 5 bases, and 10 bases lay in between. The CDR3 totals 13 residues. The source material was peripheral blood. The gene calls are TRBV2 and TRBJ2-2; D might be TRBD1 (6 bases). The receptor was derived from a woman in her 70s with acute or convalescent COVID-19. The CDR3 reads CASRGTPTGELFF. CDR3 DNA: TGTGCCAGCAGGGGGACACCTACCGGGGAGCTGTTTTTT.